This T cell receptor beta chain was sequenced during a study of siplizumab effects on memory and regulatory T cells. This clone showed up just once. The antigen is undetermined. Findings and caveats of the study: The mapping of alloreactive clones to unstimulated subsets covered only a minor fraction of them. There appeared to be greater diversity in naive T cells than in memory cells, and naive T cells seemed major contributors to the alloresponse.

The method was immunoSEQ multiplex PCR; TCRdb's version includes in-frame clones alone and lacks a portion of them. The table records 110,000 or so clones, under 95% of them present only once. The junction had 6 bases not matched to a gene; V was cut back by 6 bases and J by 2 bases. The CDR3 runs 14 residues. Germline V gene lookup returns CDR1 MNHNS and CDR2 SASEGT. The J gene is TRBJ1-1, the V gene TRBV6-1; 7 nucleotides align to TRBD1. This TCR was recovered from a human donor in good health. The sample consisted of Tregs sorted from blood. The CDR3: CASRSGQYNTEAFF. The CDR3 nucleotides read TGTGCCAGCAGATCGGGACAGTATAACACTGAAGCTTTCTTT.